The 18 T cell receptor beta chains given below trace back to one sample, sequenced in a study of blood T cell repertoires in COVID-19. Sequencing was performed with immunoSEQ multiplex PCR; in TCRdb, only in-frame clones are kept and a portion is missing. The table has about 200,000 clones, around 81% seen once. Sequenced sample: peripheral blood. The receptor source for this set is a woman in her 70s with acute or convalescent COVID-19.

The rearrangement uses TRBV4-1 and TRBJ1-2; D is unclear. V dropped 8 bases and J dropped 6 bases, with 19 bases sitting between them. Germline V gene data show CDR1 as MGHRA and CDR2 as YSYEKL. The CDR3 is made up of 14 amino acids. This CDR3 reads CASSGEGPIHGYTF. The CDR3 bases are TGCGCCAGCTCCGGCGAGGGTCCTATCCATGGCTACACCTTC.

The chain uses TRBV6-6 and TRBJ2-5, with TRBD1 identical over 9 bases. After removal of 0 bases from V and 5 bases from J, the junction contained 7 bases not matched to a gene. The CDR3 runs 16 residues. The germline CDR1 and CDR2 sequences are MNHNY and SVGAGI (reference sequence). CDR3 loop: CASSYSPGQGEETQYF. CDR3 in DNA: TGTGCCAGCAGTTACTCCCCGGGACAGGGCGAGGAGACCCAGTACTTC.

This rearrangement joins TRBV4-1 to TRBJ1-1, with D possibly matching TRBD1 (6 bases). Trimming removed 2 bases at V and 1 base at J, with 11 bases between. This CDR3 has 15 amino acids. Germline V CDR1 and CDR2: MGHRA, YSYEKL. CDR3 DNA: TGCGCCAGCAGCCAAAGGGGGGGGCGGAACACTGAAGCTTTCTTT. It codes for CASSQRGGRNTEAFF.

The chain couples TRBV7-2 to TRBJ1-2, with 10 bases fitting TRBD1. The CDR3 runs 16 residues. CDR1 SGHTA and CDR2 FQGNSA come from the germline V gene. The V and J ends lost 2 bases and 6 bases, in that order; junction bases with no gene match: 9. CDR3 sequence: CASSLQPPGQGNGYTF. The DNA of the CDR3 is TGTGCCAGCAGCTTACAACCTCCGGGACAGGGGAATGGCTACACCTTC.

This clone was seen a handful of times. The CDR3 is CATSDRSTGNEQFF. CDR3 bases: TGTGCCACCAGTGACCGCTCTACAGGGAATGAGCAGTTCTTC. The chain combines TRBV24-1 with TRBJ2-1, with D possibly matching TRBD1 (6 bases). Germline V gene lookup returns CDR1 KGHDR and CDR2 SFDVKD. The CDR3 has 14 residues. The V gene lost 4 bases and the J gene lost 7 bases, with 13 bases spanning the gap.

This clone was counted at least ten times. This chain uses TRBV11-2 with TRBJ1-3, with 12 bases matching TRBD1. CDR1 SGHAT and CDR2 FQNNGV come from the germline V gene. The CDR3 spans 16 residues. After removal of 5 bases from V and 8 bases from J, the junction contained 10 bases not matched to a gene. The CDR3 DNA is TGTGCCAGCAGCCTAGTAGGGACAGGGGGCTGGGACACCATATATTTT. Its protein product is CASSLVGTGGWDTIYF.

The gene calls are TRBV10-3 and TRBJ1-6; D is unclear. The CDR3 runs 14 residues. Per germline, CDR1 ENHRY and CDR2 SYGVKD. The V gene lost 6 bases and the J gene lost 7 bases, with 13 bases spanning the gap. CDR3 loop: CAIREEGINSPLHF. The CDR3 DNA reads TGTGCCATCAGGGAAGAGGGTATAAATTCACCCCTCCACTTT.

The chain links TRBV12-3 or TRBV12-4 to TRBJ1-2, with D possibly matching TRBD1 (6 bases). The CDR3 runs to 13 residues. Trimming took off 1 base at V and 8 bases at J, with 11 bases between the two ends. The CDR3, as DNA: TGTGCCAGCAGTTTAGAGAGGGGGTACGGCTACACCTTC. Translation gives CASSLERGYGYTF.

The chain recombines TRBV19 with TRBJ2-6; 7 bases line up with TRBD1. The CDR3 consists of 15 residues. With 6 bases clipped from V and 4 bases from J, the junction kept 6 bases outside the gene matches. Germline-derived CDR1 and CDR2 are LNHDA and SQIVND (reference sequence). CDR3 residues: CASRTGNPGANVLTF. The CDR3 bases are TGTGCCAGTAGGACAGGGAATCCCGGGGCCAACGTCCTGACTTTC.

The chain has TRBV6-2 or TRBV6-3 and TRBJ1-5; no clear D gene. The CDR3 is made up of 13 amino acids. Germline CDR1 and CDR2: MNHEY and SVGEGT. Trimming took 0 bases from V and 5 from J, leaving 5 bases between them. This CDR3 is CASSYSSHQPQHF. For the CDR3, the DNA is TGTGCCAGCAGTTACTCGTCTCATCAGCCCCAGCATTTT.

This sequence joins TRBV11-2 and TRBJ2-1; 8 bases agree with TRBD2. With 7 bases clipped from V and 1 base from J, the junction kept 9 bases outside the gene matches. CDR1 and CDR2 from the germline V gene are SGHAT and FQNNGV. This CDR3 has 16 amino acids. For the CDR3, the DNA is TGTGCCAGCATTCTGCAGGGCGGGGGGTCCTACAATGAGCAGTTCTTC. This encodes CASILQGGGSYNEQFF.

The chain has TRBV30 and TRBJ1-3, with TRBD1 identical over 7 bases. Trimming at V came to 7 bases and at J to 0 bases, leaving 3 bases not matched to a gene. Germline CDR1 GTSNPN, CDR2 SVGIG (reference sequence). The CDR3 extends over 13 amino acids. The CDR3 sequence: CASNRGSGNTIYF. As DNA, the CDR3 is TGTGCCTCTAACAGGGGCTCTGGAAACACCATATATTTT. The full variable domain, completed using reference TRBV30 and TRBJ1-3, is SQTIHQWPATLVQPVGSPLSLECTVEGTSNPNLYWYRQAAGRGLQLLFYSVGIGQISSEVPQNLSASRPQDRQFILSSKKLLLSDSGFYLCASNRGSGNTIYFGEGSWLTVV.

Here the CDR3 DNA reads TGTGCCAGCAGCTTATTAGGATTCCGAGGGCAAGAGACCCAGTACTTC. This encodes CASSLLGFRGQETQYF. The rearrangement links TRBV7-8 to TRBJ2-5; D is possibly TRBD2 (5 bases). The CDR3 spans 16 residues. CDR1 is SGHVS, CDR2 FQNEAQ, per germline. Trimming left V 2 bases short and J 2 bases short, with 15 bases between.

The chain carries TRBV25-1 and TRBJ2-1, with D possibly matching TRBD2 (5 bases). This CDR3 region has 17 residues. V was cut by 6 bases and J by 0 bases, with 18 bases left in between. Germline V gene lookup returns CDR1 MGHDK and CDR2 SYGVNS. CDR3 protein: CASRGCLEVVSYNEQFF. The CDR3 DNA reads as TGTGCCAGCAGGGGTTGTCTGGAGGTCGTCTCCTACAATGAGCAGTTCTTC.

V usage is TRBV23-1 and J usage is TRBJ2-5; possible D gene TRBD1, 5 bases. TRBV23-1 is an ORF, with its function uncertain. The V end lost 3 bases, the J end lost 2 bases, and 10 bases lay between the germline ends. This CDR3 contains 14 residues. CDR3 sequence: CASSHNDRQETQYF. The CDR3 nucleotides read TGCGCCAGCAGTCACAATGACAGACAAGAGACCCAGTACTTC.

This rearrangement joins TRBV7-2 to TRBJ2-3, with 11 bases fitting TRBD2. The CDR3 loop spans 16 amino acids. V dropped 3 bases and J dropped 2; count of bases not matched to a gene: 4. The germline V gene has CDR1 SGHTA and CDR2 FQGNSA. As DNA, the CDR3 is TGTGCCAGCAGCTTGCGACTAGCGGGGCTCACAGATACGCAGTATTTT. Protein sequence: CASSLRLAGLTDTQYF.

In this sample, this clone turned up once. The chain recombines TRBV6-2 or TRBV6-3 with TRBJ2-7; D possibly corresponds to TRBD2 (5 bases). The CDR3 is 14 amino acids. The germline V gene encodes CDR1 MNHEY and CDR2 SVGEGT. Trimming removed 2 bases from V and 3 bases from J, with 11 bases in between. CDR3 nucleotides: TGTGCCAGCAGTTACAGGATCGGGGTCTACGAGCAGTACGTC. Its translation is CASSYRIGVYEQYV.

This clone was counted a single time. The chain carries TRBV9 and TRBJ2-7, with TRBD2 identical over 8 bases. In germline, CDR1 is SGDLS, CDR2 YYNGEE. Unmatched junction bases numbered 12, after V lost 4 bases and J lost 3 bases. The CDR3 is 16 amino acids. The CDR3 protein is CASSPGTRNLFYEQYF. In DNA, the CDR3 is TGTGCCAGCAGCCCCGGGACTAGGAACTTATTCTACGAGCAGTACTTC. The complete variable domain, with remaining parts taken from reference TRBV9 and TRBJ2-7, reads DSGVTQTPKHLITATGQRVTLRCSPRSGDLSVYWYQQSLDQGLQFLIQYYNGEERAKGNILERFSAQQFPDLHSELNLSSLELGDSALYFCASSPGTRNLFYEQYFGPGTRLTVT.